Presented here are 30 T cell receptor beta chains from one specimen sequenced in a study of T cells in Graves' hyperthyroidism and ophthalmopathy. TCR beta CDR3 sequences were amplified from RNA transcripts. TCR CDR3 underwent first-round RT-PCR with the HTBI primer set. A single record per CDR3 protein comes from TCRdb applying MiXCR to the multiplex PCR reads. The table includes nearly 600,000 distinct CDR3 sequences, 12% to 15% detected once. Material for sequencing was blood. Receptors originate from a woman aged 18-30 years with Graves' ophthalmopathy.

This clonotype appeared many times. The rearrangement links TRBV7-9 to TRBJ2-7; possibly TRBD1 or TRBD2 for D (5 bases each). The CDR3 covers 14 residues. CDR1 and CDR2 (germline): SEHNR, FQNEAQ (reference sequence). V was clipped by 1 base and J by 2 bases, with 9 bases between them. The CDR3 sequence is CASSLVTGPYEQYF. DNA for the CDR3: TGTGCCAGCAGCTTAGTCACGGGGCCCTACGAGCAGTACTTC.

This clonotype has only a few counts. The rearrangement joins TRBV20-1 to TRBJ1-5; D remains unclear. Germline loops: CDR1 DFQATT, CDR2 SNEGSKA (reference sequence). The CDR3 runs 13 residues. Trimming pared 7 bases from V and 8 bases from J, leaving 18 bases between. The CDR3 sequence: CSGVTAKWEPQHF. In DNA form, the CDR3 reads TGCAGTGGGGTCACGGCAAAATGGGAGCCCCAGCATTTT.

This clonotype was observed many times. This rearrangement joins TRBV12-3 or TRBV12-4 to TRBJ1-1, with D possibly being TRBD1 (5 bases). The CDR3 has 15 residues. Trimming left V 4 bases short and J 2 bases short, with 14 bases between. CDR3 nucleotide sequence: TGTGCCAGCAGTTGGGACTCGGACCCCAACACTGAAGCTTTCTTT. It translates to CASSWDSDPNTEAFF.

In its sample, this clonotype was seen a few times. The CDR3 DNA sequence: TGTGCCAGCAGTGCCTCAGACTGGGTAAAGGACAATGAGCAGTTCTTC. It yields the protein CASSASDWVKDNEQFF. The chain carries TRBV12-3 or TRBV12-4 and TRBJ2-1; no clear D. The CDR3 spans 16 residues. Trimming cost V 5 bases and J 5 bases, with 19 bases left between them.

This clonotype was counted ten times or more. This chain's CDR3 is CASSYSGHFYNSPLHF. The CDR3 DNA sequence: TGTGCCAGCAGTTACTCCGGACACTTCTATAATTCACCCCTCCACTTT. The chain joins TRBV6-5 to TRBJ1-6; D possibly corresponds to TRBD1 (5 bases). V lost 0 bases to trimming and J lost 3 bases, with 9 bases between them. Germline V gene lookup returns CDR1 MNHEY and CDR2 SVGAGI. CDR3 size: 16 residues.

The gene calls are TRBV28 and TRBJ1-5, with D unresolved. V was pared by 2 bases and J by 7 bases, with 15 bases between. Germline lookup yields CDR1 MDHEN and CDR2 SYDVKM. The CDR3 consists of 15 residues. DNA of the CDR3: TGTGCCAGCAGTTTAACGGGTTTTGGGGTCCAGCCCCAGCATTTT. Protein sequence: CASSLTGFGVQPQHF.

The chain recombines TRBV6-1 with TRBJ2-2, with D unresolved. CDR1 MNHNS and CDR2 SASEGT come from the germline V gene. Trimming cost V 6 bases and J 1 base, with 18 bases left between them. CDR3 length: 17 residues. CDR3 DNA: TGTGCCAGCAGCTCTAACGTTGGTGGCAGGAACACCGGGGAGCTGTTTTTT. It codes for CASSSNVGGRNTGELFF.

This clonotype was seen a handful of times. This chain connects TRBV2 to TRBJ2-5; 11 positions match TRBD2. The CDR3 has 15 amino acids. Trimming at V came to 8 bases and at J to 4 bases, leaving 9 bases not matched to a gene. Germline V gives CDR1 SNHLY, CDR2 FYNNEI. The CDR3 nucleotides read TGTGCCAGCGTTGTAGCGGGAGGGCCGCTAGAGACCCAGTACTTC. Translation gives CASVVAGGPLETQYF.

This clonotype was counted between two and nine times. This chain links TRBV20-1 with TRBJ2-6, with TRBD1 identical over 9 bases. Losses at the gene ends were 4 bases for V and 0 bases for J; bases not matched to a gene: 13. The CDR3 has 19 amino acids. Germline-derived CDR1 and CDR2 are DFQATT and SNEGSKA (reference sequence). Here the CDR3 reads CSANRDREWGSSGANVLTF. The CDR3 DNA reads TGCAGTGCTAACCGGGACAGGGAATGGGGATCCTCTGGGGCCAACGTCCTGACTTTC.

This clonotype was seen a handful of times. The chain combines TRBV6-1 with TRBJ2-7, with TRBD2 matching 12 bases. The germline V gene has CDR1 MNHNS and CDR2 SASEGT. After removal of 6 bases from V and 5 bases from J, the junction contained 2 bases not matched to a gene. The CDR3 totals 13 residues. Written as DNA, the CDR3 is TGTGCCAGCAGGACTAGCGGGAGTGACGAGCAGTACTTC. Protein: CASRTSGSDEQYF.

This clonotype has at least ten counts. The chain's CDR3 is CASSEGHFYGYTF. Here the CDR3 DNA reads TGTGCCAGCAGTGAAGGGCATTTCTATGGCTACACCTTC. The chain links TRBV6-1 to TRBJ1-2; no reliable D call. V was clipped by 1 base and J by 4 bases, with 7 bases between them. The germline V gene encodes CDR1 MNHNS and CDR2 SASEGT. The CDR3 totals 13 residues.

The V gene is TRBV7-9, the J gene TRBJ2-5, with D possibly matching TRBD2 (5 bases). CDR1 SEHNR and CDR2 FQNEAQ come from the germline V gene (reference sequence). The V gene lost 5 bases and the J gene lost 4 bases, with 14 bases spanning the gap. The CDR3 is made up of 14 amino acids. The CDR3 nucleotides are TGTGCCAGCAGCCCGGCACTAGATGGAGAGACCCAGTACTTC. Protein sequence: CASSPALDGETQYF.

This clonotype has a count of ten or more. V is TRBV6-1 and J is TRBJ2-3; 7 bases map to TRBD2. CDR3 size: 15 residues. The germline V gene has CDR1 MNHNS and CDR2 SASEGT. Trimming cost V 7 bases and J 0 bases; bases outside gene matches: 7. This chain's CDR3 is CASTPLADSTDTQYF. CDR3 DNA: TGTGCCAGCACGCCGCTAGCGGACAGCACAGATACGCAGTATTTT.

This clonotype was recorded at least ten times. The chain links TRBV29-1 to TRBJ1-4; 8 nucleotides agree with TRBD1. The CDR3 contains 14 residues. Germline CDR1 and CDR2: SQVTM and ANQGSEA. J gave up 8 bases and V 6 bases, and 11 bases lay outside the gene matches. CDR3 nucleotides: TGCAGCGTGGTCCAGGGGGCCGGTAGCGAAAAACTGTTTTTT. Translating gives CSVVQGAGSEKLFF.

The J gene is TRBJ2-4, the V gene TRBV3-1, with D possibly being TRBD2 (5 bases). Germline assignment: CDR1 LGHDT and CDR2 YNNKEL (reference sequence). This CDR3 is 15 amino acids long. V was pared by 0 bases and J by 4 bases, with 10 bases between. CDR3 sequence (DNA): TGTGCCAGCAGCCAAGAGTCAGCGGTTAAAAACATTCAGTACTTC. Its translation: CASSQESAVKNIQYF.

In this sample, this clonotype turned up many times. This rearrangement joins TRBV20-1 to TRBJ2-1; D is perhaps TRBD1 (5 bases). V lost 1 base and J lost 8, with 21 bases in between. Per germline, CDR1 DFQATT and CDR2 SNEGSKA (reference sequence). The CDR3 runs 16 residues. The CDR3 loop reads CSARGLGHSTIYEQFF. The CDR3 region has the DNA TGCAGTGCTAGAGGGCTCGGACATTCCACGATCTATGAGCAGTTCTTC.

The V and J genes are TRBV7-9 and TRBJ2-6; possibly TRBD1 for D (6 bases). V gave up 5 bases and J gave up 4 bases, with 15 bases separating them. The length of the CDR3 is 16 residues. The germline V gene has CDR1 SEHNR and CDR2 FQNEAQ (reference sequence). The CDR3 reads CASSATGPRGANVLTF. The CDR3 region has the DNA TGTGCCAGCAGCGCCACAGGGCCTAGGGGGGCCAACGTCCTGACTTTC.

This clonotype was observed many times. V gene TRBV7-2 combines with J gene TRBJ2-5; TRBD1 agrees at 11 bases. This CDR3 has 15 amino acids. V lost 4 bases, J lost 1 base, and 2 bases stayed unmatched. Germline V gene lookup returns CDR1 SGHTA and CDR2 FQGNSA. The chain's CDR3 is CASSSGQGGQETQYF. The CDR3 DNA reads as TGTGCCAGCAGCTCGGGACAGGGGGGCCAAGAGACCCAGTACTTC.

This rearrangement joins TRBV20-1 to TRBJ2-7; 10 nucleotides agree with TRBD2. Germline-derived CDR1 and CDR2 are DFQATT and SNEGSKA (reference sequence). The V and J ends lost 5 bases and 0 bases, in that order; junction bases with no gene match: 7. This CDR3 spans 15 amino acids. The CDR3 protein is CSALGLAESSYEQYF. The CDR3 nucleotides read TGCAGTGCTCTCGGACTAGCGGAGAGCTCCTACGAGCAGTACTTC.

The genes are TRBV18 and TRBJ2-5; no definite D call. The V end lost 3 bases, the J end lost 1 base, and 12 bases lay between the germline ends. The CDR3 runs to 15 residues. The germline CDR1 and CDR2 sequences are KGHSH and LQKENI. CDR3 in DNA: TGTGCCAGCTCACCGGGCGTGTCCTTCCAAGAGACCCAGTACTTC. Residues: CASSPGVSFQETQYF.

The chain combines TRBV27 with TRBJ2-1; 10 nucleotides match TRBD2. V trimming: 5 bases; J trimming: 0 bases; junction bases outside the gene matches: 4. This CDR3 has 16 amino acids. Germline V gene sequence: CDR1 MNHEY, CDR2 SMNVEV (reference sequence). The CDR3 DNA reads TGTGCCAGCAGTCCCCGGACTAGCGGCTCCTACAATGAGCAGTTCTTC. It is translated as CASSPRTSGSYNEQFF.

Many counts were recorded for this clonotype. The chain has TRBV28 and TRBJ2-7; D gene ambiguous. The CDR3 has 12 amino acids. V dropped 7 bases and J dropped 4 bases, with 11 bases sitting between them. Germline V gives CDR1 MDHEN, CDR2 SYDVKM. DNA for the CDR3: TGTGCCAGCATGGGGATTGGATACGAGCAGTACTTC. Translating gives CASMGIGYEQYF.

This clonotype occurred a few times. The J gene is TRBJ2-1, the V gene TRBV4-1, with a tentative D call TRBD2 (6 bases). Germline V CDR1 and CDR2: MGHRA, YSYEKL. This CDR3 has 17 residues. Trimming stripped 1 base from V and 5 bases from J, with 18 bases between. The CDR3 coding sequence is TGCGCCAGCAGCCAAGTTCTCGGGACTCGATTCCACAATGAGCAGTTCTTC. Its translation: CASSQVLGTRFHNEQFF.

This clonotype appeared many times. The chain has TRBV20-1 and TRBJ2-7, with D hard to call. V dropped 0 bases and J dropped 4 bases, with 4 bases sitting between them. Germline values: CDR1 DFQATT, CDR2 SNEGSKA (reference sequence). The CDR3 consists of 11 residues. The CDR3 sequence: CSARDIYEQYF. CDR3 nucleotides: TGCAGTGCTAGAGATATTTACGAGCAGTACTTC.

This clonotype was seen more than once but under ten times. The CDR3 sequence: CAISESQAISGNTIYF. In DNA, the CDR3 is TGTGCCATCAGTGAGTCGCAGGCTATCTCTGGAAACACCATATATTTT. V is TRBV10-3 and J is TRBJ1-3; no definite D call. Germline CDR1 reads ENHRY; CDR2 reads SYGVKD. Trimming removed 0 bases at V and 0 bases at J, with 9 bases between. The CDR3 is 16 residues long.

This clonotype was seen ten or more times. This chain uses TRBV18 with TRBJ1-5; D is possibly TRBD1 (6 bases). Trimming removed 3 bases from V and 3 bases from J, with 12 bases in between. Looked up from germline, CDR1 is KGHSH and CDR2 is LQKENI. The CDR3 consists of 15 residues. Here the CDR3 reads CASSPGTSFNQPQHF. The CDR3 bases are TGTGCCAGCTCACCCGGGACATCCTTCAATCAGCCCCAGCATTTT.

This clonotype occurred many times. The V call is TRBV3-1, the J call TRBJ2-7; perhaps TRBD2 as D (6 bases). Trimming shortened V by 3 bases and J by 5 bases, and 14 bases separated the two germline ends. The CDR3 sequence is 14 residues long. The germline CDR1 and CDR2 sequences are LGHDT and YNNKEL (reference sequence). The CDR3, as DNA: TGTGCCAGCAGCCACGGGGACTCCGGGCACGAGCAGTACTTC. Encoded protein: CASSHGDSGHEQYF.

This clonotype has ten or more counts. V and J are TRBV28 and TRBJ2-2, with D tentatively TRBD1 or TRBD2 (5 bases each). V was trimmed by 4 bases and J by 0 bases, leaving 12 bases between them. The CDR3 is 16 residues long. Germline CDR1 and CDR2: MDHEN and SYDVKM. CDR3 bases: TGTGCCAGCAGTTCCCCCGGGACCGCGAACACCGGGGAGCTGTTTTTT. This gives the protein CASSSPGTANTGELFF.

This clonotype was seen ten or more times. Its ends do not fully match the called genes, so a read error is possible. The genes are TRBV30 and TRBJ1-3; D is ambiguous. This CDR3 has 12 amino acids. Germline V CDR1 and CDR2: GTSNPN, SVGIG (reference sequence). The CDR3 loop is CAWSMVESKSDF. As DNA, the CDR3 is TGTGCCTGGAGCATGGTTGAGAGCAAGTCGGATTTT. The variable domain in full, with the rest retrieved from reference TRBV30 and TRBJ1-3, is SQTIHQWPATLVQPVGSPLSLECTVEGTSNPNLYWYRQAAGRGLQLLFYSVGIGQISSEVPQNLSASRPQDRQFILSSKKLLLSDSGFYLCAWSMVESKSDFGEGSWLTVV.

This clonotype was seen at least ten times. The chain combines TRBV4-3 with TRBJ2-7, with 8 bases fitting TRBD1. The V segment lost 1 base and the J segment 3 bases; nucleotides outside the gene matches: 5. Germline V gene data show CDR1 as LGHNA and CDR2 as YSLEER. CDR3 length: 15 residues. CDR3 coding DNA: TGCGCCAGCAGCCAAGGGACAGGGAAGAACTACGAGCAGTACTTC. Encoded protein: CASSQGTGKNYEQYF.